These 30 T cell receptor beta chains were all obtained from the same sample, sequenced in a study of cytomegalovirus exposure and HLA in healthy donors. Primers: 60 Vbeta forward and 13 Jbeta reverse. Data came from immunoSEQ multiplex PCR; TCRdb stores just in-frame clones and leaves some out. The sample includes 120,000 or so clones, less than 85% of them seen just once. Sequenced input: PBMCs. The receptors here all came from a female donor in good health and CMV-seronegative.

This chain connects TRBV7-6 to TRBJ2-1, with D maybe TRBD1 (6 bases). The germline V and J ends were trimmed by 1 base and 4 bases, with 14 bases remaining between them. The germline gives CDR1 SGHVS, CDR2 FNYEAQ. The CDR3 runs 16 residues. The DNA of the CDR3 is TGTGCCAGCAGCTTAGAGGAGACAGGCATGTACAATGAGCAGTTCTTC. Protein product: CASSLEETGMYNEQFF.

V usage is TRBV2 and J usage is TRBJ1-5; no firm D call. Germline assignment: CDR1 SNHLY and CDR2 FYNNEI. The V end was cut by 8 bases, the J end by 4 bases, with 12 bases between. CDR3 length: 13 amino acids. The CDR3 sequence is CASDLGRNQPQHF. CDR3 in DNA: TGTGCCAGCGACCTTGGGCGTAATCAGCCCCAGCATTTT.

The rearrangement uses TRBV7-6 and TRBJ1-2; 7 bases fit TRBD1. In germline, CDR1 is SGHVS, CDR2 FNYEAQ. This CDR3 region has 12 residues. V shed 11 bases and J 4 bases; nucleotides not matched to a gene: 7. The CDR3 region has the DNA TGTGCCTCGGGACAGAGTGGCTATGGCTACACCTTC. It yields the protein CASGQSGYGYTF.

V is TRBV30 and J is TRBJ2-7; no clear D. The CDR3 has 11 residues. Germline lookup yields CDR1 GTSNPN and CDR2 SVGIG (reference sequence). V was pared by 1 base and J by 4 bases, with 5 bases between. The CDR3 is CAWSGVYEQYF. Here the CDR3 DNA reads TGTGCCTGGAGTGGTGTATACGAGCAGTACTTC.

As DNA, the CDR3 is TGCAGCGGAGCGACTGGGTCAATGGGAAACACCATATATTTT. Translation gives CSGATGSMGNTIYF. This chain joins TRBV29-1 and TRBJ1-3; D is ambiguous. Per the germline V gene, CDR1 is SQVTM and CDR2 is ANQGSEA. This CDR3 is 14 amino acids long. Trimming removed 7 bases at V and 4 bases at J, with 17 bases between.

The J gene is TRBJ1-6, the V gene TRBV19; 7 nucleotides line up with TRBD1. V shed 11 bases, J shed 7 bases, and the junction held 8 bases outside the gene matches. The CDR3 covers 13 residues. Germline lookup yields CDR1 LNHDA and CDR2 SQIVND (reference sequence). CDR3 coding DNA: TGTGCCGGAAGGGACAGCCAAAATTCACCCCTCCACTTT. Translating gives CAGRDSQNSPLHF.

The chain combines TRBV19 with TRBJ2-1, with a possible D match to TRBD2 (6 bases). CDR1 and CDR2 from the germline V gene are LNHDA and SQIVND (reference sequence). The CDR3 is 16 residues long. The ends were cut back, 8 bases at V and 1 base at J, with 18 bases in the middle. DNA of the CDR3: TGTGCCAGTGGGCCTATCGGGAGTGGGTCCTACAATGAGCAGTTCTTC. This sequence encodes CASGPIGSGSYNEQFF.

The rearrangement links TRBV10-2 to TRBJ2-1; 7 nucleotides line up with TRBD2. CDR1 and CDR2 (germline): WSHSY, SAAADI. V trimming: 7 bases; J trimming: 8 bases; junction bases outside the gene matches: 8. The CDR3 loop spans 13 amino acids. This CDR3 reads CASKEGGSDEQFF. CDR3 bases: TGCGCCAGCAAGGAGGGCGGGAGTGATGAGCAGTTCTTC.

The rearrangement links TRBV5-5 to TRBJ1-3, with 7 nucleotides matching TRBD1. Trimming cost V 0 bases and J 4 bases; bases outside gene matches: 13. Germline lookup yields CDR1 SGHKS and CDR2 YYEKEE (reference sequence). The CDR3 spans 18 residues. The CDR3 region is CASSLGPRTGSNGNTIYF. As DNA, the CDR3 is TGTGCCAGCAGCTTGGGACCGAGGACAGGATCAAACGGAAACACCATATATTTT.

This chain connects TRBV10-3 to TRBJ1-2; the match to TRBD1 covers 10 bases. From germline, CDR1 is ENHRY and CDR2 SYGVKD. The CDR3 extends over 15 amino acids. The V segment lost 0 bases and the J segment 6 bases; nucleotides outside the gene matches: 4. The CDR3 DNA follows: TGTGCCATCAGTGAGTCCCAGACAGGGGGCGATGGCTACACCTTC. Amino acids: CAISESQTGGDGYTF.

The genes are TRBV11-2 and TRBJ1-2; no firm D call. The V and J ends lost 3 bases and 4 bases respectively, with 9 bases between them. Germline values: CDR1 SGHAT, CDR2 FQNNGV. There are 13 residues in the CDR3. CDR3 bases: TGTGCCAGCAGCTTGCGGGTCGCCTATGGCTACACCTTC. Its protein is CASSLRVAYGYTF.

The CDR3 DNA sequence: TGTGCCACCGGCCCGAGCCTACGGGGGGCGGGGAATGAGACCCAGTACTTC. This sequence encodes CATGPSLRGAGNETQYF. The chain has TRBV10-3 and TRBJ2-5; D possibly corresponds to TRBD2 (7 bases). Germline CDR1 and CDR2: ENHRY and SYGVKD. V lost 10 bases and J lost 5, with 29 bases in between. This CDR3 has 17 residues.

CDR3 DNA: TGTGCCACGTCCGGGACAGGCCTTTTGGGAGAGCAGTACTTC. It specifies CATSGTGLLGEQYF. The chain uses TRBV6-1 and TRBJ2-7; 8 bases map to TRBD1. CDR1 is MNHNS and CDR2 is SASEGT in the germline V gene. V was pared by 10 bases and J by 7 bases, with 15 bases of the junction left unmatched. The CDR3 runs to 14 residues.

The rearrangement joins TRBV4-1 to TRBJ2-3; TRBD2 is a possible D gene (5 bases). CDR1 and CDR2 (germline): MGHRA, YSYEKL. The CDR3 spans 17 residues. V was pared by 1 base and J by 2 bases, with 16 bases between. The CDR3 coding sequence is TGCGCCAGCAGCCAAGCCTTAGAGGGTCAGCACACAGATACGCAGTATTTT. Translation: CASSQALEGQHTDTQYF.

This clone has only one observation. The genes are TRBV18 and TRBJ2-1, with TRBD1 matching 7 bases. V lost 5 bases to trimming and J lost 14 bases; unmatched junction nucleotides: 9. CDR1 KGHSH and CDR2 LQKENI come from the germline V gene. The CDR3 has 12 amino acids. The CDR3 loop is CASSRQGNSKFF. CDR3 sequence (DNA): TGTGCCAGCTCAAGACAGGGCAACAGTAAGTTCTTC. Supplemented by reference TRBV18 and TRBJ2-1, the full variable domain reads NAGVMQNPRHLVRRRGQEARLRCSPMKGHSHVYWYRQLPEEGLKFMVYLQKENIIDESGMPKERFSAEFPKEGPSILRIQQVVRGDSAAYFCASSRQGNSKFFGPGTRLTVL.

The chain recombines TRBV4-2 with TRBJ1-2; 7 nucleotides align to TRBD1. There are 15 residues in the CDR3. V gave up 3 bases and J gave up 5 bases; unmatched junction bases: 9. Germline V gene data show CDR1 as LGHNA and CDR2 as YNFKEQ. The CDR3 is CASSQEQQGWYGYTF. Written as DNA, the CDR3 is TGTGCCAGCAGCCAGGAACAACAGGGGTGGTATGGCTACACCTTC.

The chain carries TRBV7-2 and TRBJ2-3, with TRBD2 identical over 8 bases. Trimming removed 4 bases from V and 4 bases from J; junction bases left unmatched: 4. The CDR3 consists of 14 residues. From germline, CDR1 is SGHTA and CDR2 FQGNSA. CDR3 amino acids: CASSSVAGSDTQYF. The CDR3 DNA reads as TGTGCCAGCAGCTCGGTAGCGGGATCAGATACGCAGTATTTT.

DNA for the CDR3: TGTGCCAGTAGTATTAACAGGGGGCCCGATCAGCCCCAGCATTTT. Residues: CASSINRGPDQPQHF. The chain combines TRBV19 with TRBJ1-5; 9 bases line up with TRBD1. CDR3 length equals 15 residues. Germline V gene data show CDR1 as LNHDA and CDR2 as SQIVND (reference sequence). Trimming removed 3 bases from V and 5 bases from J; junction bases left unmatched: 5.

V is TRBV6-1 and J is TRBJ2-7, with 7 bases lining up with TRBD2. The CDR3 covers 15 residues. V dropped 6 bases and J dropped 3; count of bases not matched to a gene: 11. Germline CDR1 MNHNS, CDR2 SASEGT. The CDR3 is CASRGGVNGVYEQYF. The CDR3 nucleotides are TGTGCCAGCAGGGGGGGGGTTAACGGCGTCTACGAGCAGTACTTC.

V usage is TRBV14 and J usage is TRBJ1-1; maybe TRBD1 (5 bases). This CDR3 has 13 residues. Between the trimmed V and J ends, which lost 5 bases and 1 base, there was a span of 8 bases. CDR1 and CDR2 (germline): SGHDN, FVKESK. The CDR3 sequence is CASSIDRNTEAFF. The CDR3 coding sequence is TGTGCCAGCAGCATCGACAGGAACACTGAAGCTTTCTTT. The complete variable domain, with remaining parts taken from reference TRBV14 and TRBJ1-1, reads EAGVTQFPSHSVIEKGQTVTLRCDPISGHDNLYWYRRVMGKEIKFLLHFVKESKQDESGMPNNRFLAERTGGTYSTLKVQPAELEDSGVYFCASSIDRNTEAFFGQGTRLTVV.

This rearrangement joins TRBV11-1 to TRBJ2-7; the match to TRBD1 covers 7 bases. CDR3 length equals 14 residues. CDR1 is SGHAT, CDR2 FQDESV, per germline (reference sequence). With V trimmed by 8 bases and J by 0 bases, 7 bases remained unmatched. The CDR3 DNA is TGTGCCAGCGCCCGGGACAGAAGCTCCTACGAGCAGTACTTC. It translates to CASARDRSSYEQYF.

The J gene is TRBJ2-1, the V gene TRBV11-2, with 14 positions matching TRBD2. This CDR3 spans 16 amino acids. The ends lost 4 bases at V and 7 bases at J; junction bases unmatched: 6. Per germline, CDR1 SGHAT and CDR2 FQNNGV. CDR3 region: CASSSRLAGGQNEQFF. CDR3 DNA: TGTGCCAGCAGCTCCCGACTAGCGGGGGGGCAGAATGAGCAGTTCTTC.

This rearrangement joins TRBV28 to TRBJ2-6, with D tentatively TRBD1 (5 bases). V gave up 6 bases and J gave up 0 bases, with 12 bases separating them. Germline CDR1 is MDHEN and CDR2 is SYDVKM. The CDR3 totals 16 residues. CDR3 sequence reads: CASRTVRSSGANVLTF. CDR3 nucleotides: TGTGCCAGCAGGACAGTAAGAAGCTCTGGGGCCAACGTCCTGACTTTC.

The chain carries TRBV18 and TRBJ2-2; TRBD1 agrees at 10 bases. This CDR3 spans 16 amino acids. The V gene's germline CDR1 is KGHSH and CDR2 LQKENI. Trimming cost V 3 bases and J 7 bases; bases outside gene matches: 8. This CDR3 reads CASSPTGTGAIGELFF. The CDR3 DNA is TGTGCCAGCTCACCGACCGGGACAGGGGCTATCGGGGAGCTGTTTTTT.

The chain is built from TRBV6-5 and TRBJ2-1, with 7 bases matching TRBD2. V shed 1 base and J 10 bases; nucleotides not matched to a gene: 7. From germline, CDR1 is MNHEY and CDR2 SVGAGI. CDR3 length: 14 residues. The chain's CDR3 is CASSYYLGGKEQFF. CDR3 DNA sequence: TGTGCCAGCAGTTACTATCTCGGGGGGAAAGAGCAGTTCTTC.

The rearrangement uses TRBV11-2 and TRBJ1-5, with D possibly being TRBD1 (6 bases). Per germline, CDR1 SGHAT and CDR2 FQNNGV. Trimming pared 1 base from V and 6 bases from J, leaving 13 bases between. The CDR3 spans 15 residues. The CDR3: CASSLGSGTTQPQHF. CDR3 bases: TGTGCCAGCAGCTTAGGATCTGGGACAACTCAGCCCCAGCATTTT. The entire variable domain, with the rest obtained from reference TRBV11-2 and TRBJ1-5, is as follows: EAGVAQSPRYKIIEKRQSVAFWCNPISGHATLYWYQQILGQGPKLLIQFQNNGVVDDSQLPKDRFSAERLKGVDSTLKIQPAKLEDSAVYLCASSLGSGTTQPQHFGDGTRLSIL.

For the CDR3, the DNA is TGTGCCAGCAGTTACTCCAGGGGTGGTAAAGGAGGCTACACCTTC. It codes for CASSYSRGGKGGYTF. This chain joins TRBV6-5 and TRBJ1-2, with D possibly being TRBD1 (6 bases). Trimming took 0 bases from V and 8 from J, leaving 16 bases between them. Germline CDR1 reads MNHEY; CDR2 reads SVGAGI. The CDR3 extends over 15 amino acids.

This clone came up once. This rearrangement joins TRBV5-6 to TRBJ2-5; D gene ambiguous. CDR3 length equals 15 residues. Deletions cut 1 base from V and 1 base from J, with 11 bases between. Germline V gives CDR1 SGHDT, CDR2 YYEEEE. The CDR3 DNA sequence: TGTGCCAGCAGCTTGCCGTCCACTCCCCAAGAGACCCAGTACTTC. As protein: CASSLPSTPQETQYF.

This clone was seen only once. The CDR3, as DNA: TGTGCCAGCAGCGCTGGGACAGGACCTTTCGGCTACACCTTC. It is translated as CASSAGTGPFGYTF. The chain carries TRBV9 and TRBJ1-2; 8 nucleotides agree with TRBD1. Germline loops: CDR1 SGDLS, CDR2 YYNGEE. J gave up 8 bases and V 3 bases, and 9 bases lay outside the gene matches. This CDR3 has 14 residues.

The rearrangement links TRBV6-1 to TRBJ1-2; D unclear. From germline, CDR1 is MNHNS and CDR2 SASEGT. V was trimmed by 7 bases and J by 4 bases, leaving 19 bases between them. CDR3 length: 15 residues. The CDR3 nucleotides are TGTGCCAGCAAAACCTCCGGGTCCTCGGGCTATGGCTACACCTTC. Translating it yields CASKTSGSSGYGYTF.